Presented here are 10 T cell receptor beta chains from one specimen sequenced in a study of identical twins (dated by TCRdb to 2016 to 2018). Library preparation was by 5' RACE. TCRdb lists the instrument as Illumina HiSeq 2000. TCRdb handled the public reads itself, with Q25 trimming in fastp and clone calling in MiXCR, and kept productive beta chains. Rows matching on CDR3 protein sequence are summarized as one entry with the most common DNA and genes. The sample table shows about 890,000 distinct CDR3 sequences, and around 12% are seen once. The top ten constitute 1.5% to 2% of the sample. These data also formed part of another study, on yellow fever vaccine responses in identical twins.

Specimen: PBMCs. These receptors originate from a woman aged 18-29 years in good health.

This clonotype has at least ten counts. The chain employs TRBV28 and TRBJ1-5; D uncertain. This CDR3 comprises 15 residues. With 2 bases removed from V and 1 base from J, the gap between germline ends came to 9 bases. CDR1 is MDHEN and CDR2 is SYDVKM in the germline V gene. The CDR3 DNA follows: TGTGCCAGCAGTTTACGACACGCCAGCAATCAGCCCCAGCATTTT. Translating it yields CASSLRHASNQPQHF.

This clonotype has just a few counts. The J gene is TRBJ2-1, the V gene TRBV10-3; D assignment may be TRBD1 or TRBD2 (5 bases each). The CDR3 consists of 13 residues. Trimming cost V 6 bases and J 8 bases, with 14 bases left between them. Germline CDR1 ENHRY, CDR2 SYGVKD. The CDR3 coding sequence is TGTGCCATCAGCGCAGGGAGCTCCGATGAGCAGTTCTTC. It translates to CAISAGSSDEQFF.

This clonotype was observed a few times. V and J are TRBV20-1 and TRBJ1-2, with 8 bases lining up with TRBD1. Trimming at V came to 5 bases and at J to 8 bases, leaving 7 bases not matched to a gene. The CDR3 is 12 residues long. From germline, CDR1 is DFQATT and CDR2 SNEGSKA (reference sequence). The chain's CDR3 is CSARGQGAGYTF. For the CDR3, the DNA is TGCAGTGCTCGTGGACAGGGCGCGGGCTACACCTTC.

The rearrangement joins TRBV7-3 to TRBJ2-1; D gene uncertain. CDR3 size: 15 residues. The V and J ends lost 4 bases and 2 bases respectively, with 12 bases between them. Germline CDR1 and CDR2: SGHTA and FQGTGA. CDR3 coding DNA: TGTGCCAGCAGCTCTCCGACATCCACCTACAATGAGCAGTTCTTC. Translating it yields CASSSPTSTYNEQFF.

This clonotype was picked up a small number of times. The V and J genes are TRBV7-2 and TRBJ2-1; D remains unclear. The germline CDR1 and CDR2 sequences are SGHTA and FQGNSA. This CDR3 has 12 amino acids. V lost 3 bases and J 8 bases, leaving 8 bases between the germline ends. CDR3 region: CASSFSRYEQFF. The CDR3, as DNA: TGTGCCAGCAGCTTCTCGCGGTATGAGCAGTTCTTC.

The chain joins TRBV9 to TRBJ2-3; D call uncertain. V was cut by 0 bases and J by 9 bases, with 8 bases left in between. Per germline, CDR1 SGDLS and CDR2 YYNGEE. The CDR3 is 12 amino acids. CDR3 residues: CASSVGVETQYF. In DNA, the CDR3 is TGTGCCAGCAGCGTAGGGGTAGAAACGCAGTATTTT.

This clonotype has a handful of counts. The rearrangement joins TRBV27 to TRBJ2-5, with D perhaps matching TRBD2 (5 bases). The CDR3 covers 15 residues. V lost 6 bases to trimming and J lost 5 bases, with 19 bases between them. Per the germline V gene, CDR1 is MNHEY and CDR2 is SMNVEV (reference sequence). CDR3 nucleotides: TGTGCCAGCAGCAGCGGCGATCTCCCAGAGGAGACCCAGTACTTC. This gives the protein CASSSGDLPEETQYF.

CDR3 coding DNA: TGTGCCATCTCGAGGGATAAGGACACTGAAGCTTTCTTT. This codes for CAISRDKDTEAFF. V and J are TRBV10-3 and TRBJ1-1; D is uncertain. Germline CDR1 reads ENHRY; CDR2 reads SYGVKD. Deletions cut 8 bases from V and 3 bases from J, with 13 bases between. The CDR3 has 13 amino acids.

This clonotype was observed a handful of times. CDR3 amino acids: CASSVVFRETQYF. CDR3 bases: TGCGCCAGCAGTGTGGTGTTTCGCGAGACCCAGTACTTC. J is TRBJ2-5 and V is TRBV5-1; D not resolved. Deletions cut 5 bases from V and 5 bases from J, with 13 bases between. The germline V gene has CDR1 SGHRS and CDR2 YFSETQ. The CDR3 sequence is 13 residues long. The full variable domain, its missing parts supplied by reference TRBV5-1 and TRBJ2-5, is KAGVTQTPRYLIKTRGQQVTLSCSPISGHRSVSWYQQTPGQGLQFLFEYFSETQRNKGNFPGRFSGRQFSNSRSEMNVSTLELGDSALYLCASSVVFRETQYFGPGTRLLVL.

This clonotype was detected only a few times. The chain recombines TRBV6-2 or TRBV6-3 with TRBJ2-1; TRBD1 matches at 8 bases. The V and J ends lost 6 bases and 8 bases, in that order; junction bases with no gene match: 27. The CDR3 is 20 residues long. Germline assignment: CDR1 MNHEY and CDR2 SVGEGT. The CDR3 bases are TGTGCCAGCAGCGGGGGCAGGGGGCGCGTCTCACTAGGGATGGCGGATGAGCAGTTCTTC. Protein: CASSGGRGRVSLGMADEQFF.